A single sample is the source of the 21 T cell receptor beta chains below, sequenced in a study of blood T cell repertoires in COVID-19 (dated by TCRdb to 2020 to 2022). Library prep was done by the immunoSEQ multiplex PCR assay. TCRdb's version of the immuneACCESS table is confined to in-frame rearrangements and falls short of the full clone set. An unresolved V gene accounts for under half of the shortfall where checked; the remainder is of unknown origin. This sample gives roughly 290,000 clones in total; around 87% of them show up just once. In total, the top ten clones hold approximately 8% of the sample. Sequenced input: peripheral blood. The receptors stem from a woman in her forties or fifties who had recovered from COVID-19.

The CDR3 is CASSFRGSYNEQFF. DNA of the CDR3: TGTGCCAGCAGTTTCCGGGGGTCGTACAATGAGCAGTTCTTC. This chain uses TRBV28 with TRBJ2-1, with D tentatively TRBD2 (6 bases). V was trimmed by 3 bases and J by 4 bases, leaving 10 bases between them. Per germline, CDR1 MDHEN and CDR2 SYDVKM. This CDR3 spans 14 amino acids.

V usage is TRBV20-1 and J usage is TRBJ2-5, with D perhaps matching TRBD1 (6 bases). The V end was cut by 3 bases, the J end by 1 base, with 9 bases between. This CDR3 is 13 amino acids long. The germline CDR1 and CDR2 sequences are DFQATT and SNEGSKA (reference sequence). Written as DNA, the CDR3 is TGCAGTGCTAGTACAGGGTCCCAAGAGACCCAGTACTTC. Its translation is CSASTGSQETQYF.

The chain uses TRBV12-5 and TRBJ1-1; D gene ambiguous. CDR1 is LGHNT and CDR2 is FRNRAP in the germline V gene. The CDR3 length is 14 residues. Trimming removed 7 bases from V and 6 bases from J, with 18 bases in between. Here the CDR3 DNA reads TGTGCTAGTGCCCCACCCTGGGCATCGGCTGAAGCTTTCTTT. It codes for CASAPPWASAEAFF.

The chain links TRBV7-2 to TRBJ2-5; D is unresolved. Looked up from germline, CDR1 is SGHTA and CDR2 is FQGNSA. Trimming took off 1 base at V and 2 bases at J, with 5 bases between the two ends. This CDR3 contains 13 residues. The CDR3 sequence is CASSLVMQETQYF. The CDR3 DNA is TGTGCCAGCAGCTTAGTCATGCAAGAGACCCAGTACTTC.

This chain uses TRBV7-6 with TRBJ2-7; 10 positions agree with TRBD2. With V trimmed by 1 base and J by 7 bases, 7 bases remained unmatched. Germline V gene lookup returns CDR1 SGHVS and CDR2 FNYEAQ. CDR3 length equals 15 residues. CDR3 sequence: CASSLGAGGPLEQYF. The CDR3 nucleotides are TGTGCCAGCAGCTTAGGAGCGGGAGGGCCACTTGAGCAGTACTTC.

The chain joins TRBV4-3 to TRBJ2-1; 10 bases match TRBD2. This CDR3 has 17 amino acids. The V and J ends lost 1 base and 4 bases, in that order; junction bases with no gene match: 7. Germline V gene lookup returns CDR1 LGHNA and CDR2 YSLEER. The CDR3 protein is CASSQGLAGKGYNEQFF. The CDR3, as DNA: TGCGCCAGCAGCCAAGGACTAGCGGGTAAGGGTTACAATGAGCAGTTCTTC.

The chain joins TRBV5-4 to TRBJ2-1, with 9 positions matching TRBD2. The CDR3 is made up of 15 amino acids. In germline, CDR1 is SGHNT, CDR2 YYREEE (reference sequence). With V trimmed by 0 bases and J by 6 bases, 4 bases remained unmatched. CDR3 DNA: TGTGCCAGCAGCTTGGTAGCGGGAGAAACCAATGAGCAGTTCTTC. Its protein is CASSLVAGETNEQFF.

The CDR3 protein is CASSTRTDPSSYEQYF. The CDR3 nucleotides are TGTGCCAGCAGCACTCGGACAGACCCGAGCTCCTACGAGCAGTACTTC. The chain uses TRBV7-2 and TRBJ2-7; the D gene is possibly TRBD1 (6 bases). Germline CDR1 and CDR2: SGHTA and FQGNSA. V was clipped by 5 bases and J by 0 bases, with 17 bases between them. The CDR3 is 16 residues long. The entire variable domain, with the rest obtained from reference TRBV7-2 and TRBJ2-7, is as follows: GAGVSQSPSNKVTEKGKDVELRCDPISGHTALYWYRQSLGQGLEFLIYFQGNSAPDKSGLPSDRFSAERTGGSVSTLTIQRTQQEDSAVYLCASSTRTDPSSYEQYFGPGTRLTVT.

This clone was counted only a few times. The CDR3 region is CASSAVGANTEAFF. The CDR3 DNA reads as TGTGCCAGCAGTGCAGTAGGGGCGAACACTGAAGCTTTCTTT. This chain uses TRBV6-2 or TRBV6-3 with TRBJ1-1, with D tentatively TRBD1 (5 bases). CDR1 and CDR2 (germline): MNHEY, SVGEGT. This CDR3 comprises 14 residues. V gave up 5 bases and J gave up 1 base, with 11 bases separating them.

J is TRBJ1-1 and V is TRBV18, with D possibly matching TRBD1 (6 bases). Trimming left V 3 bases short and J 5 bases short, with 16 bases between. CDR3 length: 15 amino acids. Germline V gene data show CDR1 as KGHSH and CDR2 as LQKENI. The chain's CDR3 is CASSPSSGQLTEAFF. The CDR3, as DNA: TGTGCCAGCTCACCCTCGTCCGGACAGCTGACTGAAGCTTTCTTT.

V and J are TRBV30 and TRBJ1-4, with a weak D call TRBD1 (5 bases). V lost 5 bases, J lost 6 bases, and 22 bases lay in between. From germline, CDR1 is GTSNPN and CDR2 SVGIG (reference sequence). The CDR3 covers 16 residues. CDR3 nucleotide sequence: TGTGCCTGGGCAGGGAATTCTCCCTATCGGGATGAAAAACTGTTTTTT. Translated, it gives CAWAGNSPYRDEKLFF.

This clone was found a few times. This sequence joins TRBV6-2 or TRBV6-3 and TRBJ1-1; 7 positions agree with TRBD1. Germline CDR1 reads MNHEY; CDR2 reads SVGEGT. The CDR3 runs to 14 residues. The ends lost 5 bases at V and 4 bases at J; junction bases unmatched: 7. The CDR3 sequence: CASSATGAGTEAFF. In DNA form, the CDR3 reads TGTGCCAGCAGTGCCACAGGGGCGGGCACTGAAGCTTTCTTT.

V and J are TRBV28 and TRBJ1-1; maybe TRBD1 (5 bases). The CDR3 totals 14 residues. The V and J ends lost 6 bases and 3 bases respectively, with 14 bases between them. Germline loops: CDR1 MDHEN, CDR2 SYDVKM. CDR3 sequence reads: CASSHYRGDTEAFF. The CDR3 DNA reads as TGTGCCAGCAGCCATTACCGGGGGGACACTGAAGCTTTCTTT.

This chain connects TRBV7-8 to TRBJ1-5; D gene ambiguous. The CDR3 runs to 16 residues. Trimming took off 2 bases at V and 3 bases at J, with 14 bases between the two ends. The germline gives CDR1 SGHVS, CDR2 FQNEAQ. CDR3 sequence reads: CASSLMGGGNNQPQHF. The CDR3 DNA reads TGTGCCAGCAGCTTAATGGGTGGCGGTAACAATCAGCCCCAGCATTTT.

J is TRBJ2-1 and V is TRBV14; TRBD1 matches at 7 bases. This CDR3 is 14 amino acids long. V dropped 5 bases and J dropped 5; count of bases not matched to a gene: 6. Germline loops: CDR1 SGHDN, CDR2 FVKESK. CDR3 sequence reads: CASSSTGWDNEQFF. The CDR3, as DNA: TGTGCCAGCAGCTCGACAGGGTGGGACAATGAGCAGTTCTTC. The full variable domain, rest sourced from reference TRBV14 and TRBJ2-1, is EAGVTQFPSHSVIEKGQTVTLRCDPISGHDNLYWYRRVMGKEIKFLLHFVKESKQDESGMPNNRFLAERTGGTYSTLKVQPAELEDSGVYFCASSSTGWDNEQFFGPGTRLTVL.

This sequence joins TRBV30 and TRBJ2-3; D may be TRBD1 (6 bases). Germline lookup yields CDR1 GTSNPN and CDR2 SVGIG (reference sequence). Trimming took off 2 bases at V and 0 bases at J, with 12 bases between the two ends. The CDR3 extends over 15 amino acids. CDR3: CAWSPGTSSTDTQYF. CDR3 nucleotides: TGTGCCTGGAGTCCGGGGACATCTAGCACAGATACGCAGTATTTT.

The rearrangement uses TRBV5-4 and TRBJ1-1; 8 nucleotides agree with TRBD1. CDR1 is SGHNT and CDR2 is YYREEE in the germline V gene (reference sequence). The CDR3 length is 14 residues. V lost 4 bases, J lost 3 bases, and 5 bases stayed unmatched. CDR3 nucleotides: TGTGCCAGCAGCCTGGACAGGGTGGACACTGAAGCTTTCTTT. It codes for CASSLDRVDTEAFF. The full variable domain, with the rest looked up from reference TRBV5-4 and TRBJ1-1, is ETGVTQSPTHLIKTRGQQVTLRCSSQSGHNTVSWYQQALGQGPQFIFQYYREEENGRGNFPPRFSGLQFPNYSSELNVNALELDDSALYLCASSLDRVDTEAFFGQGTRLTVV.

The chain employs TRBV6-5 and TRBJ2-6, with TRBD1 as a possible D gene (5 bases). This CDR3 region has 14 residues. V shed 5 bases and J shed 1 base, with 6 bases lying between them. Germline V gene lookup returns CDR1 MNHEY and CDR2 SVGAGI. CDR3 protein: CASSPGSGANVLTF. CDR3 in DNA: TGTGCCAGCAGTCCAGGGTCTGGGGCCAACGTCCTGACTTTC.

The chain carries TRBV3-1 (or the pseudogene TRBV3-2) and TRBJ2-3, with D possibly TRBD2 on 5 matching bases. Trimming cost V 8 bases and J 10 bases, with 13 bases left between them. This CDR3 is built from 11 residues. Looked up from germline, CDR1 is LGHDT and CDR2 is YNNKEL (reference sequence). The CDR3 DNA sequence: TGTGCCAGCTGGGGTGGGAGTGCGCAGTATTTT. Its protein is CASWGGSAQYF.

This clone was seen once. Other DNA sequences within the sample encode an identical CDR3. The chain combines TRBV7-9 with TRBJ2-3; 7 bases fit TRBD2. Germline trimming cut 1 base from V and 6 bases from J; bases unmatched to any gene: 4. Germline loops: CDR1 SEHNR, CDR2 FQNEAQ (reference sequence). This CDR3 comprises 14 residues. As DNA, the CDR3 is TGTGCCAGCAGCTTAGTGGCCGGGGGGGATACGCAGTATTTT. Its protein is CASSLVAGGDTQYF.

This clone has only one observation. This chain uses TRBV6-4 with TRBJ2-1; 8 bases are a match to TRBD2. Unmatched junction bases numbered 5, after V lost 0 bases and J lost 13 bases. The CDR3 is 13 residues long. Germline loops: CDR1 MRHNA, CDR2 SNTAGT. The CDR3 loop is CASSDSRTSKQFF. The CDR3 DNA follows: TGTGCCAGCAGTGACTCCAGGACTAGCAAACAGTTCTTC.